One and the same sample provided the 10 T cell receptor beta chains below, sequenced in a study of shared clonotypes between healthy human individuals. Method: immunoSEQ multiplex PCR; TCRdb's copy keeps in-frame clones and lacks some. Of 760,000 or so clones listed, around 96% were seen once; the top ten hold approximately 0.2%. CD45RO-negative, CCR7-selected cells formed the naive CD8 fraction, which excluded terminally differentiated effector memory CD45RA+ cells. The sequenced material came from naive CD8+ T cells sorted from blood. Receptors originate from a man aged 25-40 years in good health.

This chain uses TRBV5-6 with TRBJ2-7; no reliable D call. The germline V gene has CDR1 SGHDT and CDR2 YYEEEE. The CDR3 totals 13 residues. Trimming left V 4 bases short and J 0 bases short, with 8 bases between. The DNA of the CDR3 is TGTGCCAGCAGCCAATACATCTCCTACGAGCAGTACTTC. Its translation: CASSQYISYEQYF.

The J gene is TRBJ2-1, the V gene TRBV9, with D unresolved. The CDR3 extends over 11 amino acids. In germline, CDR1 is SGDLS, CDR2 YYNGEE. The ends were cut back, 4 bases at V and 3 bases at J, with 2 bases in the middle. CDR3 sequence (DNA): TGTGCCAGCAGCCTCTACAATGAGCAGTTCTTC. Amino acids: CASSLYNEQFF.

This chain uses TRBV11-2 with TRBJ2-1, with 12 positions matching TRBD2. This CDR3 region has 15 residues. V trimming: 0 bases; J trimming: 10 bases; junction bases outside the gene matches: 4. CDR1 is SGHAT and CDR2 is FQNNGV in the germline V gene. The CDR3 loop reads CASSLDSSGRGEQFF. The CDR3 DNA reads TGTGCCAGCAGCTTAGATTCTAGCGGGAGGGGGGAGCAGTTCTTC.

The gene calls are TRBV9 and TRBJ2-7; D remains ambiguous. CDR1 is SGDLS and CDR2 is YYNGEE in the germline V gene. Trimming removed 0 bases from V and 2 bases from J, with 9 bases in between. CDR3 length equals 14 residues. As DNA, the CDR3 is TGTGCCAGCAGCGTAGGGTTTGGGCCCTACGAGCAGTACTTC. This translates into CASSVGFGPYEQYF.

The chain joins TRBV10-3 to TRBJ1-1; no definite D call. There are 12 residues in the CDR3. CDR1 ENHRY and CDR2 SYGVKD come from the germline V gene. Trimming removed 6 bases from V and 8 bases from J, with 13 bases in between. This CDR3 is CAISVTGEEAFF. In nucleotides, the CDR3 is TGTGCCATCAGCGTGACCGGGGAAGAAGCTTTCTTT.

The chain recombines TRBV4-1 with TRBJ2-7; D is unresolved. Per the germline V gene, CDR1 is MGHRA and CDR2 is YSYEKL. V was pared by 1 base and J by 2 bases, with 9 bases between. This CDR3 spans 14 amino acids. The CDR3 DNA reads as TGCGCCAGCAGCCAAGGAACCCTCGCCTACGAGCAGTACTTC. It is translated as CASSQGTLAYEQYF.

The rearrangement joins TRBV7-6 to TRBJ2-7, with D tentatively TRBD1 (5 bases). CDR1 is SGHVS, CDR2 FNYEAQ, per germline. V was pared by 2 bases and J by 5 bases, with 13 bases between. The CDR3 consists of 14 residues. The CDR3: CASSLLSGNNEQYF. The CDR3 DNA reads TGTGCCAGCAGCTTATTGTCAGGGAATAACGAGCAGTACTTC.

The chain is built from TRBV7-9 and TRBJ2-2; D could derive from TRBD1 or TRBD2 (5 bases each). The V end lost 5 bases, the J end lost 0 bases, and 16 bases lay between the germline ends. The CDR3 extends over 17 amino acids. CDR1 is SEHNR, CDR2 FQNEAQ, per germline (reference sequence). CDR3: CASSPPGQASNTGELFF. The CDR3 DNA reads TGTGCCAGCAGCCCCCCGGGGCAGGCTTCGAACACCGGGGAGCTGTTTTTT.

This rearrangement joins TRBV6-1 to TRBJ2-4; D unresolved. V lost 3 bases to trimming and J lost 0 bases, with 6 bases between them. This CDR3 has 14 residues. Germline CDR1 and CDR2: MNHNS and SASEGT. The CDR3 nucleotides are TGTGCCAGCAGTGACATTATAGCCAAAAACATTCAGTACTTC. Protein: CASSDIIAKNIQYF.

The CDR3 is CSVYEGGVEQFF. The DNA for the CDR3 is TGCAGCGTTTATGAAGGGGGCGTTGAGCAGTTCTTC. V and J are TRBV29-1 and TRBJ2-1, with 7 bases that match TRBD1. CDR1 SQVTM and CDR2 ANQGSEA come from the germline V gene. CDR3 length equals 12 residues. Trimming cost V 5 bases and J 9 bases; bases outside gene matches: 7.